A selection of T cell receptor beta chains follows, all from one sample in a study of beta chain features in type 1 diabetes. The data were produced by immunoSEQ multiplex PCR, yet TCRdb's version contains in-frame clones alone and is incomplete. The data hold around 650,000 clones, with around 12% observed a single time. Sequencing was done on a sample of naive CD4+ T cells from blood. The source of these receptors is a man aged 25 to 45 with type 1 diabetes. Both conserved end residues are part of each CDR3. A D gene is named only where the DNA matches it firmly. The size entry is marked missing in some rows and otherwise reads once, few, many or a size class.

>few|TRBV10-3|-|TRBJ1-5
CAISEPDRDQPQHF
TGTGCCATCAGTGAGCCGGACAGAGATCAGCCCCAGCATTTT
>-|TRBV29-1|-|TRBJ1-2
CSVAPTGGSYTF
TGCAGCGTTGCCCCCACCGGGGGGAGCTACACCTTC
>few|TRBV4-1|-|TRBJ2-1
CASSLDKTRFSYNEQFF
TGCGCCAGCAGCCTAGACAAGACTAGATTCTCCTACAATGAGCAGTTCTTC
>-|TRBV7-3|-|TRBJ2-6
CASSFFGANVLTF
TGTGCCAGCAGCTTCTTCGGGGCCAACGTCCTGACTTTC
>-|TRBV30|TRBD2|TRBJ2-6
CAWSGTGGPFSGANVLTF
TGTGCCTGGAGTGGTACGGGGGGGCCCTTCTCTGGGGCCAACGTCCTGACCTTC
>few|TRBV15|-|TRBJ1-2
CATSRDRTLASGYTF
TGTGCCACCAGCAGAGATCGGACTTTGGCATCTGGCTACACCTTC
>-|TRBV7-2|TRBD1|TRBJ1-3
CASSLRTGSGNTIYF
TGTGCCAGCAGCTTACGGACAGGCTCTGGAAACACCATATATTTT
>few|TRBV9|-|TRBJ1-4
CASSVRQGNEKLFF
TGTGCCAGCAGCGTACGTCAGGGGAATGAAAAACTGTTTTTT
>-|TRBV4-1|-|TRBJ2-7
CASSRYDQGSYEQYF
TGCGCCAGCAGCCGGTATGACCAAGGGAGCTACGAGCAGTACTTC
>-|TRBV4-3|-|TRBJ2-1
CASGPGHNEQFF
TGCGCCAGCGGCCCAGGACACAATGAGCAGTTCTTC
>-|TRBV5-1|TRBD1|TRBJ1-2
CASSLAEGTETGDYGYTF
TGCGCCAGCAGCTTGGCGGAGGGGACCGAGACAGGGGACTATGGCTACACCTTC
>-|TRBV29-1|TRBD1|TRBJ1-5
CSVAGTGFQPQHF
TGCAGCGTGGCCGGGACAGGGTTCCAGCCCCAGCATTTT
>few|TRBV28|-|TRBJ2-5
CASSSTPSGPKTQYF
TGTGCCAGCAGTTCAACCCCCTCGGGACCAAAGACCCAGTACTTC
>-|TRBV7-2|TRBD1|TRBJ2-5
CASSTDRTGTQYF
TGTGCCAGCAGCACGGACAGGACAGGGACCCAGTACTTC
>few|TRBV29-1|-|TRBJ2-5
CSVTPGQGTQETQYF
TGCAGCGTGACCCCCGGGCAGGGGACACAAGAGACCCAGTACTTC
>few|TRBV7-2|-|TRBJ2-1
CASSSVVNNEQFF
TGTGCCAGCAGCTCGGTAGTAAACAATGAGCAGTTCTTC
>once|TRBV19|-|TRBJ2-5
CASSPTSQETQYF
TGTGCCAGTAGCCCGACTAGCCAAGAGACCCAGTACTTC